This TCR beta chain was observed in a study of memory CD4+ T cells and cytomegalovirus serostatus. In the authors' methods: After removing out-of-frame reads, approximately 2 million distinct TCRbeta sequences remained. Method: immunoSEQ multiplex PCR; TCRdb's copy keeps in-frame clones and lacks some. Clone size and the V and J calls come from that table; the DNA yielded D and trimming. The table lists approximately 44,000 clones, 76% of them singletons. Study-wide results and limits: Each of fewer than 80 CMV-associated TCRbeta sequences occurred in one to five individuals.

Comment on this clone: The antigen is undetermined.

Single viable CD3+CD4+CD8-CD45RO+ cells were sorted as the memory CD4+ T cells. The CDR3 runs 14 residues. CDR1 and CDR2 (germline): MDHEN, SYDVKM. Unmatched junction bases numbered 4, after V lost 7 bases and J lost 0 bases. Sequencing was done on a sample of memory CD4+ T cells from blood. V is TRBV28 and J is TRBJ2-3; 7 bases fit TRBD2. This sequence originates from an adult in good health and CMV-seronegative. DNA for the CDR3: TGTGCCAGCACCGGGAGGACGAGCACAGATACGCAGTATTTT. This sequence encodes CASTGRTSTDTQYF.